The rows below give T cell receptor beta chains drawn from one sample of a study of CD8+CD57+ T cells in acquired aplastic anemia. TCRdb re-analysed the reads in MiXCR, keeping a single row per CDR3 protein. The repertoire holds 180,000 or so distinct CDR3 sequences, with about 45% as singletons. The sequenced material came from sorted CD4+, CD8+, or CD8+CD57+ T cells (not recorded which) from PBMCs. The receptors originated from a human donor with aplastic anemia. Each CDR3 is given with its conserved first and last residue. Each record gives: V gene, clone size, J gene, D gene, CDR3 DNA, CDR3 protein. D genes are given only for firm matches. Only part of the rows carry a size: once, few, many, or a class if the clone is expanded.

TRBV19	NA	TRBJ1-4	NA	TGTGCCAGTAGTTCTCGTCCCTCTAACGGGGAAAAACTGTTTTTT	CASSSRPSNGEKLFF
TRBV4-3	many	TRBJ2-7	NA	TGCGCCAGCAGCCAAGAGGCTAGCATTAACTACGAGCAGTACTTC	CASSQEASINYEQYF
TRBV15	NA	TRBJ2-7	NA	TGTGCCACCAGCAGAGATCGGGGGAGGCGTACGAGCTCCTACGAGCAGTACTTC	CATSRDRGRRTSSYEQYF
TRBV5-4	NA	TRBJ2-5	NA	TGTGCCAGCAGCTCAGGGGTGGAGACCCAGTACTTC	CASSSGVETQYF
TRBV10-3	few	TRBJ2-7	TRBD1	TGTGCCATCAGTGAGTACGAGACAGGGGTAGGCTACGAGCAGTACTTC	CAISEYETGVGYEQYF
TRBV5-1	once	TRBJ2-7	NA	TGCGCCAGCAGCAAGAAGGACAGATCTTACGAGCAGTACTTC	CASSKKDRSYEQYF
TRBV2	NA	TRBJ2-2	NA	TGTGCCAGCAGTGAAGCAGGGGTGAACACCGGGGAGCTGTTTTTT	CASSEAGVNTGELFF
TRBV18	few	TRBJ2-1	NA	TGTGCCAGCTCACCCCCTGGAGGGGGGGCCAATGAGCAGTTCTTC	CASSPPGGGANEQFF
TRBV20-1	many	TRBJ1-2	NA	TGCAGTGCTAGGACCACTAACTATGGCTACACCTTC	CSARTTNYGYTF
TRBV29-1	NA	TRBJ1-1	NA	TGCAGCGTCGTCAGGGTGGTTAACACTGAAGCTTTCTTT	CSVVRVVNTEAFF
TRBV15	many	TRBJ1-2	NA	TGTGCCACCAGCAGAGTAAACCCCCCCGGGAGCCTTAAACGAATCGGCTACACCTTC	CATSRVNPPGSLKRIGYTF
TRBV29-1	few	TRBJ2-1	NA	TGCAGCGGGGGGGGCGATGAGCAGTTCTTC	CSGGGDEQFF
TRBV15	many	TRBJ1-1	NA	TGTGCCACCAGCAGAGTACGGGGAGGAACTGAAGCTTTCTTT	CATSRVRGGTEAFF
TRBV7-2	few	TRBJ2-7	NA	TGTGCCAGCAGCTGGAGGGGCAACTACGAGCAGTACTTC	CASSWRGNYEQYF
TRBV19	many	TRBJ1-3	NA	TGTGCCAGTAGTATATTAGGGCCTGGAAACACCATATATTTT	CASSILGPGNTIYF
TRBV29-1	many	TRBJ2-2	TRBD2	TGCAGCGTTCAGCGGGGAAGCACCGGGGAGCTGTTTTTT	CSVQRGSTGELFF
TRBV2	many	TRBJ2-4	TRBD2	TGTGCCAGCAGTTCGTTGACTAGCGGGGACATTCAGTACTTC	CASSSLTSGDIQYF
TRBV19	NA	TRBJ1-2	NA	TGTGCCTTACCCGTTTTGGACGGCCTTAGAGGCTACACCTTC	CALPVLDGLRGYTF
TRBV7-2	many	TRBJ2-5	TRBD1	TGTGCCAGTCGCCCAGGGGGACAAGAGACCCAGTACTTC	CASRPGGQETQYF
TRBV19	NA	TRBJ2-4	NA	TGTGCCAGTAGTAGTTACAGGGCATTGGGAAACATTCAGTACTTC	CASSSYRALGNIQYF
TRBV15	NA	TRBJ2-1	TRBD1	TGTGCCACCAGAACCGCAGGGGGCATTTTCGATGAGCAGTTCTTC	CATRTAGGIFDEQFF
TRBV20-1	many	TRBJ2-7	NA	TGCAGTGCCCCCTTCACCTACGAGCAGTACTTC	CSAPFTYEQYF
TRBV27	NA	TRBJ1-6	NA	TGTGCCAGCAGTCCTTCCCTCAATTCACCCCTCCACTTT	CASSPSLNSPLHF
TRBV12-1	many	TRBJ2-5	NA	TGTGCCAGCAGCTTTCCCAGGAGGCCAGAGACCCAGTACTTC	CASSFPRRPETQYF
TRBV6-4	few	TRBJ2-3	NA	TGTGCCAGCAGTGAAAGAGGAGATACGCAGTATTTT	CASSERGDTQYF
TRBV11-1	many	TRBJ2-3	NA	TGTGCCAGCAGCTTAGGAATAACTAGCACAGATACGCAGTATTTT	CASSLGITSTDTQYF
TRBV19	NA	TRBJ2-3	TRBD2	TGTGCCTCCGCTTCTAGCGGAGACGGGACAGATACGCAGTATTTT	CASASSGDGTDTQYF
TRBV2	NA	TRBJ1-6	NA	TGTGCCAGCAGTGAATGGGCAGGTGAATGGGAGTCACCCCTCCACTTT	CASSEWAGEWESPLHF
TRBV19	many	TRBJ1-2	NA	TGTGCCAGTAGTATAGGAGGGTCAGATCGGAGATACTATGGCTACACCTTC	CASSIGGSDRRYYGYTF
TRBV5-1	NA	TRBJ2-3	TRBD2	TGCGCCAGCAGCTTGGGGCTAGCGGGGGTTGATACGCAGTATTTT	CASSLGLAGVDTQYF
TRBV20-1	NA	TRBJ1-5	NA	TGCAGTGCCAGTAGCCCCCCGACAGTTAGCAATCAGCCCCAGCATTTT	CSASSPPTVSNQPQHF
TRBV6-2/TRBV6-3	many	TRBJ2-5	NA	TGTGCCAGCAGACCCAAGGGTTCACAAGAGACCCAGTACTTC	CASRPKGSQETQYF
TRBV7-8	many	TRBJ2-5	TRBD1	TGTGCCAGCACCGGGACAGGGGCAGGGACCCAGTACTTC	CASTGTGAGTQYF
TRBV19	NA	TRBJ1-2	NA	TGTGCTAATCCGAGATACAGAGTAGGAGGCTACACCTTC	CANPRYRVGGYTF
TRBV5-1	many	TRBJ2-5	NA	TGCGCCAGCAGCTTGGAATGGGGGGAAGAGACCCAGTACTTC	CASSLEWGEETQYF
TRBV2	NA	TRBJ2-6	NA	TGTGCCAGCAGGGTTTATGGTGGGGCCAACGTCCTGACTTTC	CASRVYGGANVLTF
TRBV19	few	TRBJ1-1	NA	TGTGCCAGTACCCCTCTTTCGAACACTGAAGCTTTCTTT	CASTPLSNTEAFF
TRBV10-3	NA	TRBJ2-5	NA	TGTGCCATCACGAAGGCGGGGCAGACCGGGGAGACCCAGTACTTC	CAITKAGQTGETQYF
TRBV5-1	few	TRBJ2-1	TRBD2	TGCGCCAGCAGCTCGGGTGCGGGGGGCTCCTACAATGAGCAGTTCTTC	CASSSGAGGSYNEQFF
TRBV7-7	many	TRBJ2-5	TRBD2	TGTGCCAGCAGCTCCACCACTAGCGGGGGAAAAGAGACCCAGTACTTC	CASSSTTSGGKETQYF
TRBV19	NA	TRBJ2-1	TRBD2	TGTGCCAGTAGTATAGACGGGACTATTTTAAAGTTCTTC	CASSIDGTILKFF
TRBV13	many	TRBJ2-7	TRBD2	TGTGCCAGCAGCTCGGGGCGGGGGGGTTACGAGCAGTACTTC	CASSSGRGGYEQYF
TRBV2	NA	TRBJ1-1	NA	TGTGCCAGCAGTGAGGACGGTAACACTGAAGCTTTCTTT	CASSEDGNTEAFF
TRBV7-9	NA	TRBJ2-3	NA	TGTGCCAGCAGCTTAGCCCTAGATACGCAGTATTTT	CASSLALDTQYF
TRBV15	NA	TRBJ2-7	NA	TGTGCCACCAGCAGAGAGCTGGGTGAGCAGTACTTC	CATSRELGEQYF
TRBV7-9	NA	TRBJ2-5	NA	TGTGCCAGCAGCCGACAGTTGTACCAAGAGACCCAGTACTTC	CASSRQLYQETQYF
TRBV15	NA	TRBJ2-7	NA	TGTGCCACCAGCAGAGACCGGGGGACAACCTCCTACGAGCAGTACTTC	CATSRDRGTTSYEQYF
TRBV5-1	many	TRBJ2-3	NA	TGCGCCAGCAGCTTAACGGCGAATACGCAGTATTTT	CASSLTANTQYF
TRBV5-6	NA	TRBJ1-6	NA	TGTGCCAGCAGCTTCAGGGAGACAACCCTCCACTTT	CASSFRETTLHF
TRBV11-1	NA	TRBJ2-1	TRBD2	TGTGCCAGCAGCTTACTAGGGCTAGCGGGGCATCGGTCTAATGAGCAGTTCTTC	CASSLLGLAGHRSNEQFF